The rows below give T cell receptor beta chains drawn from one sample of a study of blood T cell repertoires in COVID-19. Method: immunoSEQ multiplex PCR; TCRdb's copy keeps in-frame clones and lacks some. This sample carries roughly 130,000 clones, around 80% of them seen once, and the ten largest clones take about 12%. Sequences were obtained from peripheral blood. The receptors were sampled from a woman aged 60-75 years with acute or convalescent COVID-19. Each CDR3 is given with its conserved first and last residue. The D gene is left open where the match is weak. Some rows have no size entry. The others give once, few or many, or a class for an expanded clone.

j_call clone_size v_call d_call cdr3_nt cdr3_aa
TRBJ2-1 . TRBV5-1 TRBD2 TGCGCCAGCAGCTATCTAGCGGGGACCTACAATGAGCAGTTCTTC CASSYLAGTYNEQFF
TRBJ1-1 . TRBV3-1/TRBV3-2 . TGTGCCAGCAGCCATCCCCCCCAGAACACTGAAGCTTTCTTT CASSHPPQNTEAFF
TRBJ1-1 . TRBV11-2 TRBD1 TGTGCCAGCAGCCTCTGGACAGGGGGGAACACTGAAGCTTTCTTT CASSLWTGGNTEAFF
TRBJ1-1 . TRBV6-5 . TGTGCCAGCAGTTCGCGAGGGGGGAACACTGAAGCTTTCTTT CASSSRGGNTEAFF
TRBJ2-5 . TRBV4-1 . TGCGCCAGCAGCCAAGATATTGAAGAGACCCAGTACTTC CASSQDIEETQYF
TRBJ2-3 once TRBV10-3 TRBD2 TGTGCCATCAGCCTAGCGGGGACGGCTAGCACAGATACGCAGTATTTT CAISLAGTASTDTQYF
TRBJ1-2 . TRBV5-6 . TGTGCCAGCAGTTGGGGGGTATCGGCTGGCTACACCTTC CASSWGVSAGYTF
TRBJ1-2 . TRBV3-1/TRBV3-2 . TGTGCCAGCAGCCCCCGGGGGAACAACTATGGCTACACCTTC CASSPRGNNYGYTF
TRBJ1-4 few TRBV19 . TGTGCCAGTAGTCAAGGGGCGGCAGGAGAAAAACTGTTTTTT CASSQGAAGEKLFF
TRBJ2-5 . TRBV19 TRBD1 TGTGCCAGTAGGGGGACAGGGGGCCGGGAGACCCAGTACTTC CASRGTGGRETQYF
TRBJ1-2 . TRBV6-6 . TGTGCCGCTGAGGGGCAGGAGGGTGGCTACACCTTC CAAEGQEGGYTF
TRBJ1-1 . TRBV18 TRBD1 TGTGCCAGCTCACCACCGGGACAGGGGATGAACACTGAAGCTTTCTTT CASSPPGQGMNTEAFF
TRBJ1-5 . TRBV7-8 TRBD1 TGTGCCAGCAGCTTAATGGGGACAGGGAGGCAGCCCCAGCATTTT CASSLMGTGRQPQHF
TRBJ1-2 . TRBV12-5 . TGTGCTAGTGGTCCGCGGACAAAGGACTATGGCTACACCTTC CASGPRTKDYGYTF
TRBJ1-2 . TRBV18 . TGTGCCAGCTCACCACCGAACCAGGGCTATGGCTACACCTTC CASSPPNQGYGYTF
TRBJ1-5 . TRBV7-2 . TGTGCCAGCAGCTTAGGGGGAGCCAATCAGCCCCAGCATTTT CASSLGGANQPQHF
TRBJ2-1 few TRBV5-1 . TGCGCCAGCAGCACCGGGACTGTTCCCAATGAGCAGTTCTTC CASSTGTVPNEQFF
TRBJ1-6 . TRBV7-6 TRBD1 TGTGCCAGCAGCTCCGAGACAGGGAAGAATTCACCCCTCCACTTT CASSSETGKNSPLHF
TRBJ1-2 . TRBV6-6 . TGTGCCAGCAGCCCCCTTCAGACACGTGGCTACACCTTC CASSPLQTRGYTF
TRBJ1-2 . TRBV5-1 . TGCGCCAGCACCCCAGAGGGAGCTTATGGCTACACCTTC CASTPEGAYGYTF
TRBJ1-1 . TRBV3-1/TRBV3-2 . TGTGCCAGCTCTAACAGCAACACTGAAGCTTTCTTT CASSNSNTEAFF
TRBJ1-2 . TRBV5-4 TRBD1 TGTGCCAGCAGCAAGGACAGGGACTATGGCTACACCTTC CASSKDRDYGYTF
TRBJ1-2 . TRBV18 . TGTGCCAGCTCACCACCGGGAGACTATGGCTACACCTTC CASSPPGDYGYTF
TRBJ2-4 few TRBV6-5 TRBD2 TGTGCCAGCAGTCCCCTCGGGGGGGCCGCAAACATTCAGTACTTC CASSPLGGAANIQYF
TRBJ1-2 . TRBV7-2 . TGTGCCAGCAGCTTACGCGGGGGCAACTATGGCTACACCTTC CASSLRGGNYGYTF
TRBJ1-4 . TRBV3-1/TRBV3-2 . TGTGCCAGCAGCCGCAACAGGGAGAGAAGGGAAAAACTGTTTTTT CASSRNRERREKLFF
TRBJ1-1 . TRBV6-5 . TGTGCCAGCAGTCCCACTGCGAGGAACACTGAAGCTTTCTTT CASSPTARNTEAFF
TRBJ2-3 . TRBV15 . TGTGCCACCAGCAGAGATCCTCTGGAGCCCGGTTTGGATACGCAGTATTTT CATSRDPLEPGLDTQYF
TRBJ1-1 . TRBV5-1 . TGCGCCAGCGAATCGGGAGGAGGAGCTGAAGCTTTCTTT CASESGGGAEAFF
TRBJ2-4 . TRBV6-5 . TGTGCCAGCACCCCTTCGGTCAGGAACATTCAGTACTTC CASTPSVRNIQYF
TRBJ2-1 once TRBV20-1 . TGCAGTGCTAGTTACAGGGAAACTGAGCAGTTCTTC CSASYRETEQFF
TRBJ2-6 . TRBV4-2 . TGTGCCAGCAGCCCTTCGGAGAGAGAGTCTGGGGCCAACGTCCTGACTTTC CASSPSERESGANVLTF
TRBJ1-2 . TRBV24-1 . TGTGCCACCAGTGATAATGGCAGGGGTTATGGCTACACCTTC CATSDNGRGYGYTF
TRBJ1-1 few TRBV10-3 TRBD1 TGTGCCATCATTGGAGGGACAGGGTCCACTGAAGCTTTCTTT CAIIGGTGSTEAFF
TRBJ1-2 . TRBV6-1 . TGTGCCAGCAGTGAAGCGCCCGCAGGGGCGCCCTATGGCTACACCTTC CASSEAPAGAPYGYTF
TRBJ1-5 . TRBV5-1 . TGCGCCAGCAGCTTGGGGACAGCTGATAGCAATCAGCCCCAGCATTTT CASSLGTADSNQPQHF
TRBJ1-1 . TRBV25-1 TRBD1 TGTGCCAGTACAGGGGCCAACACTGAAGCTTTCTTT CASTGANTEAFF
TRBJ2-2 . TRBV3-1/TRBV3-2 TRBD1 TGTGCCAGCAGTTCTGCCGGGACAGGGAGCACCGGGGAGCTGTTTTTT CASSSAGTGSTGELFF
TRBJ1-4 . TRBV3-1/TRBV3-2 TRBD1 TGTGCCAGCAGCGACGGACAGGGCTACGGAAAACTGTTTTTT CASSDGQGYGKLFF
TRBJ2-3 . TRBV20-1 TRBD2 TGCAGTGCTAGTGGGACTAGCGGTGGTACAGATACGCAGTATTTT CSASGTSGGTDTQYF
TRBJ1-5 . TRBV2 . TGTGCCAGCAGTGCAGGCAGGGTGGCCCTGGGGCCCCAGCATTTT CASSAGRVALGPQHF
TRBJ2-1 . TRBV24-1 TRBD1 TGTGCCACCAGTGATCCGTCGGGACAGGCCTACAATGAGCAGTTCTTC CATSDPSGQAYNEQFF
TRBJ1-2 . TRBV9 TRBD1 TGTGCCAGCAGCTTAGGGACAGGGGGCGCTAACTATGGCTACACCTTC CASSLGTGGANYGYTF
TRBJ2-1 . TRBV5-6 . TGTGCCAGCAGCTTATCCACAGGGCTCTCCCACAATGAGCAGTTCTTC CASSLSTGLSHNEQFF
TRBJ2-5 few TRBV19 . TGTGCCAGTAGTACGGGGAGTGTCGGGACCCAGTACTTC CASSTGSVGTQYF
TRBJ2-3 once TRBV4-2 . TGTGCCAGCAGCCACGGTCGGGGAGACATTAATACGCAGTATTTT CASSHGRGDINTQYF
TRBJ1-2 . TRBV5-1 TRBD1 TGCGCCAGCAGCTTAGGGACAGCCGATGGCTACACCTTC CASSLGTADGYTF
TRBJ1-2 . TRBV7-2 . TGTGCCAGCACCTACATGATGACAGTACGAAACTATGGCTACACCTTC CASTYMMTVRNYGYTF
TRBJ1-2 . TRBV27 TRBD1 TGTGCCAGCAGTTGGGACAGCGGACTCTATGGCTACACCTTC CASSWDSGLYGYTF
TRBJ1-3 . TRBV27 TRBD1 TGTGCCAGCAGAACTCTACAGGGGGGAAACACCATATATTTT CASRTLQGGNTIYF
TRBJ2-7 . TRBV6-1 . TGTGCCAGCAGTGAAGACAGGGTGATGTACTTC CASSEDRVMYF
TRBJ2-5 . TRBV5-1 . TGCGCCAGCAGCTTGCAAGCCAGGGATGAGGAGACCCAGTACTTC CASSLQARDEETQYF
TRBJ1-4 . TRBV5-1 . TGCGCCAGCAGCAACGGACAGAGGGCTGAAAAACTGTTTTTT CASSNGQRAEKLFF
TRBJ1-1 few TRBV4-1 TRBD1 TGCGCCAGCAGCCAAGATGGGACAGGGAGGACTGAAGCTTTCTTT CASSQDGTGRTEAFF
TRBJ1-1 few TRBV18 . TGTGCCAGCTCACCACCGTGGGGCTGGGGGAACACTGAAGCTTTCTTT CASSPPWGWGNTEAFF